A selection of T cell receptor beta chains follows, all from one sample in a study of shared clonotypes between healthy human individuals. Generated by immunoSEQ multiplex PCR, the TCRdb table keeps only in-frame clones and is missing some. The data hold around 1,900,000 clones, with just under 95% observed a single time. The sample was naive CD8+ T cells from PBMCs. All receptors come from a man between 18 and 35 years old in good health. Some clones in this sample may be carry-over from other donors' samples. CDR3s include the opening cysteine and the closing phenylalanine or tryptophan. A D gene is named only where the DNA matches it firmly. The size field is filled for only some rows; it gives once, few, many or a size class.

d_gene: -; len: 15; abundance: -; v_gene: TRBV27; j_gene: TRBJ2-7; CDR3aa: CASSLSPVAIGEQYF; CDR3nt: TGTGCCAGCAGTTTATCCCCAGTGGCAATTGGCGAGCAGTACTTC
d_gene: -; len: 16; abundance: -; v_gene: TRBV5-4; j_gene: TRBJ2-7; CDR3aa: CASSLDLAASSYEQYF; CDR3nt: TGTGCCAGCAGCTTGGATCTAGCTGCCTCTTCCTACGAGCAGTACTTC
d_gene: -; len: 13; abundance: -; v_gene: TRBV13; j_gene: TRBJ2-7; CDR3aa: CASSLGPYYEQYF; CDR3nt: TGTGCCAGCAGCTTAGGGCCCTACTACGAGCAGTACTTC
d_gene: TRBD2; len: 18; abundance: -; v_gene: TRBV11-2; j_gene: TRBJ2-1; CDR3aa: CASSLRTSGRVSYNEQFF; CDR3nt: TGTGCCAGCAGCTTACGGACTAGCGGGAGGGTCTCCTACAATGAGCAGTTCTTC
d_gene: -; len: 14; abundance: -; v_gene: TRBV2; j_gene: TRBJ2-1; CDR3aa: CASSEAWGGHEQFF; CDR3nt: TGTGCCAGCAGTGAAGCGTGGGGGGGGCATGAGCAGTTCTTC
d_gene: -; len: 13; abundance: -; v_gene: TRBV29-1; j_gene: TRBJ2-7; CDR3aa: CSVDGVRGYEQYF; CDR3nt: TGCAGCGTTGATGGAGTCAGGGGTTACGAGCAGTACTTC
d_gene: -; len: 20; abundance: -; v_gene: TRBV7-6; j_gene: TRBJ2-1; CDR3aa: CASSAISGTPRIGSYNEQFF; CDR3nt: TGTGCCAGCAGCGCCATTTCCGGGACTCCGAGGATCGGCTCCTACAATGAGCAGTTCTTC
d_gene: TRBD1; len: 15; abundance: -; v_gene: TRBV5-8; j_gene: TRBJ1-5; CDR3aa: CASSFPGQGNQPQHF; CDR3nt: TGTGCCAGCAGCTTTCCGGGACAGGGAAACCAGCCCCAGCATTTT
d_gene: TRBD1; len: 15; abundance: -; v_gene: TRBV7-3; j_gene: TRBJ2-1; CDR3aa: CASSLTGQLRNEQFF; CDR3nt: TGTGCCAGCAGCTTAACGGGACAGCTCCGAAATGAGCAGTTCTTC
d_gene: -; len: 13; abundance: few; v_gene: TRBV6-5; j_gene: TRBJ1-1; CDR3aa: CASSYSGGTEAFF; CDR3nt: TGTGCCAGCAGTTACTCGGGGGGAACTGAAGCTTTCTTT
d_gene: -; len: 16; abundance: -; v_gene: TRBV4-3; j_gene: TRBJ2-3; CDR3aa: CASSQDTGLSTDTQYF; CDR3nt: TGCGCCAGCAGCCAAGATACGGGACTGAGCACAGATACGCAGTATTTT
d_gene: -; len: 14; abundance: -; v_gene: TRBV15; j_gene: TRBJ1-4; CDR3aa: CATSLGGGYEKLFF; CDR3nt: TGTGCCACCAGCCTCGGTGGGGGGTATGAAAAACTGTTTTTT
d_gene: TRBD1; len: 15; abundance: -; v_gene: TRBV19; j_gene: TRBJ1-1; CDR3aa: CASRERGQGNTEAFF; CDR3nt: TGTGCCAGTCGAGAAAGAGGACAGGGTAACACTGAAGCTTTCTTT
d_gene: -; len: 15; abundance: -; v_gene: TRBV9; j_gene: TRBJ1-2; CDR3aa: CASSVGGIANYGYTF; CDR3nt: TGTGCCAGCAGCGTAGGGGGTATAGCTAACTATGGCTACACCTTC
d_gene: -; len: 14; abundance: -; v_gene: TRBV5-1; j_gene: TRBJ1-2; CDR3aa: CASSLIEPDYGYTF; CDR3nt: TGCGCCAGCAGCTTGATTGAACCAGACTATGGCTACACCTTC
d_gene: -; len: 13; abundance: -; v_gene: TRBV7-8; j_gene: TRBJ2-2; CDR3aa: CASSLELGGELFF; CDR3nt: TGTGCCAGCAGCTTAGAACTGGGCGGGGAGCTGTTTTTT
d_gene: -; len: 15; abundance: -; v_gene: TRBV5-6; j_gene: TRBJ1-4; CDR3aa: CASSDIDGSNEKLFF; CDR3nt: TGTGCCAGCAGCGATATCGACGGATCTAATGAAAAACTGTTTTTT
d_gene: -; len: 16; abundance: -; v_gene: TRBV7-9; j_gene: TRBJ2-3; CDR3aa: CASSSQLLEDSDTQYF; CDR3nt: TGTGCCAGCAGCTCCCAATTACTGGAAGATTCAGATACGCAGTATTTT
d_gene: -; len: 16; abundance: -; v_gene: TRBV27; j_gene: TRBJ1-5; CDR3aa: CASSPGPPGSNQPQHF; CDR3nt: TGTGCCAGCAGCCCCGGTCCTCCCGGGAGCAATCAGCCCCAGCATTTT
d_gene: -; len: 17; abundance: -; v_gene: TRBV29-1; j_gene: TRBJ2-1; CDR3aa: CSVEGTLAPGNYNEQFF; CDR3nt: TGCAGCGTTGAAGGTACCCTAGCCCCAGGGAACTACAATGAGCAGTTCTTC
d_gene: -; len: 14; abundance: -; v_gene: TRBV6-6; j_gene: TRBJ1-1; CDR3aa: CASSYDERNTEAFF; CDR3nt: TGTGCCAGCAGTTACGACGAGAGAAACACTGAAGCTTTCTTT
d_gene: -; len: 17; abundance: -; v_gene: TRBV5-1; j_gene: TRBJ1-1; CDR3aa: CASSGTGAGGEYTEAFF; CDR3nt: TGCGCCAGCAGCGGGACCGGGGCGGGAGGGGAATACACTGAAGCTTTCTTT
d_gene: -; len: 14; abundance: -; v_gene: TRBV5-6; j_gene: TRBJ1-2; CDR3aa: CASSPSTGSHGYTF; CDR3nt: TGTGCCAGCAGCCCTAGTACAGGGTCCCATGGCTACACCTTC
d_gene: -; len: 17; abundance: -; v_gene: TRBV2; j_gene: TRBJ1-5; CDR3aa: CASSGSIGGLSNQPQHF; CDR3nt: TGTGCCAGCAGTGGCTCAATTGGGGGGCTAAGCAATCAGCCCCAGCATTTT
d_gene: -; len: 15; abundance: -; v_gene: TRBV4-2; j_gene: TRBJ1-2; CDR3aa: CASSQVGIRGYGYTF; CDR3nt: TGTGCCAGCAGCCAAGTTGGGATTCGGGGCTATGGCTACACCTTC
d_gene: -; len: 15; abundance: -; v_gene: TRBV7-9; j_gene: TRBJ2-7; CDR3aa: CASSLAAGDRYEQYF; CDR3nt: TGTGCCAGCAGCTTAGCAGCAGGGGACCGATACGAGCAGTACTTC
d_gene: -; len: 14; abundance: -; v_gene: TRBV10-3; j_gene: TRBJ2-7; CDR3aa: CATYDVGKPVEQYF; CDR3nt: TGTGCCACCTACGACGTTGGCAAGCCGGTCGAGCAGTACTTC
d_gene: TRBD2; len: 15; abundance: -; v_gene: TRBV19; j_gene: TRBJ2-7; CDR3aa: CASSSPSGNPYEQYF; CDR3nt: TGTGCCAGTAGTTCGCCAAGCGGGAACCCCTACGAGCAGTACTTC
d_gene: TRBD1; len: 15; abundance: -; v_gene: TRBV28; j_gene: TRBJ2-2; CDR3aa: CASSLYRGWTGELFF; CDR3nt: TGTGCCAGCAGTTTATACAGGGGTTGGACCGGGGAGCTGTTTTTT
d_gene: TRBD1; len: 16; abundance: once; v_gene: TRBV7-9; j_gene: TRBJ2-7; CDR3aa: CASSSPGGQGSYEQYF; CDR3nt: TGTGCCAGCAGCTCGCCGGGGGGACAGGGGAGCTACGAGCAGTACTTC
d_gene: TRBD2; len: 18; abundance: -; v_gene: TRBV27; j_gene: TRBJ2-5; CDR3aa: CASSLIGPWGEGRETQYF; CDR3nt: TGTGCCAGCAGTTTAATCGGGCCTTGGGGGGAGGGCCGAGAGACCCAGTACTTC
d_gene: -; len: 11; abundance: -; v_gene: TRBV5-4; j_gene: TRBJ2-3; CDR3aa: CASWVADTQYF; CDR3nt: TGTGCCAGCTGGGTTGCAGATACGCAGTATTTT
d_gene: -; len: 16; abundance: -; v_gene: TRBV5-1; j_gene: TRBJ2-2; CDR3aa: CASSLRFIKNTGELFF; CDR3nt: TGCGCCAGCAGCTTGCGGTTTATCAAGAACACCGGGGAGCTGTTTTTT
d_gene: -; len: 14; abundance: -; v_gene: TRBV30; j_gene: TRBJ2-2; CDR3aa: CAWSLAGNTGELFF; CDR3nt: TGTGCCTGGAGCCTGGCGGGGAACACCGGGGAGCTGTTTTTT
d_gene: -; len: 14; abundance: -; v_gene: TRBV6-6; j_gene: TRBJ1-4; CDR3aa: CATRGISHGEKLFF; CDR3nt: TGTGCCACCCGGGGGATTAGCCATGGTGAAAAACTGTTTTTT
d_gene: -; len: 12; abundance: -; v_gene: TRBV7-9; j_gene: TRBJ2-5; CDR3aa: CASSPPGETQYF; CDR3nt: TGTGCCAGCAGCCCACCTGGGGAGACCCAGTACTTC
d_gene: -; len: 16; abundance: -; v_gene: TRBV9; j_gene: TRBJ2-2; CDR3aa: CASSPDLGRRTGELFF; CDR3nt: TGTGCCAGCAGCCCCGACTTGGGGAGACGCACCGGGGAGCTGTTTTTT
d_gene: TRBD1; len: 20; abundance: once; v_gene: TRBV7-7; j_gene: TRBJ2-5; CDR3aa: CASSLHTFLGTANIQETQYF; CDR3nt: TGTGCCAGCAGCCTGCATACATTCCTCGGGACAGCAAATATTCAAGAGACCCAGTACTTC
d_gene: -; len: 17; abundance: -; v_gene: TRBV7-9; j_gene: TRBJ2-5; CDR3aa: CASSTTTGQVRGETQYF; CDR3nt: TGTGCCAGCAGCACAACTACAGGGCAAGTAAGGGGAGAGACCCAGTACTTC
d_gene: -; len: 15; abundance: -; v_gene: TRBV7-9; j_gene: TRBJ2-7; CDR3aa: CASSRGGGVSYEQYF; CDR3nt: TGTGCCAGCAGCAGGGGGGGAGGAGTCTCCTACGAGCAGTACTTC
d_gene: -; len: 11; abundance: -; v_gene: TRBV5-6; j_gene: TRBJ2-3; CDR3aa: CASSWRDTQYF; CDR3nt: TGTGCCAGCAGCTGGCGGGATACGCAGTATTTT
d_gene: -; len: 15; abundance: -; v_gene: TRBV27; j_gene: TRBJ2-7; CDR3aa: CASSPLVGRAGEQYF; CDR3nt: TGTGCCAGCAGTCCCCTCGTGGGCCGGGCGGGGGAGCAGTACTTC
d_gene: -; len: 11; abundance: -; v_gene: TRBV2; j_gene: TRBJ2-1; CDR3aa: CASSAYNEQFF; CDR3nt: TGTGCCAGCAGCGCGTACAATGAGCAGTTCTTC
d_gene: -; len: 12; abundance: once; v_gene: TRBV10-2; j_gene: TRBJ1-1; CDR3aa: CASSDLSGEAFF; CDR3nt: TGCGCCAGCAGTGACCTGAGTGGGGAAGCTTTCTTT
d_gene: TRBD1; len: 12; abundance: few; v_gene: TRBV29-1; j_gene: TRBJ1-2; CDR3aa: CSVRDSYYGYTF; CDR3nt: TGCAGCGTCCGGGACAGCTACTATGGCTACACCTTC
d_gene: -; len: 11; abundance: -; v_gene: TRBV5-6; j_gene: TRBJ2-1; CDR3aa: CASSLGGEQFF; CDR3nt: TGTGCCAGCAGCTTGGGAGGAGAGCAGTTCTTC
d_gene: TRBD2; len: 17; abundance: -; v_gene: TRBV15; j_gene: TRBJ2-1; CDR3aa: CATSGTSSGVSYNEQFF; CDR3nt: TGTGCCACCAGCGGTACCTCTAGCGGGGTAAGCTACAATGAGCAGTTCTTC
d_gene: -; len: 14; abundance: -; v_gene: TRBV7-9; j_gene: TRBJ2-7; CDR3aa: CASSLDFDAYEQYF; CDR3nt: TGTGCCAGCAGCTTGGACTTTGATGCCTACGAGCAGTACTTC
d_gene: TRBD2; len: 16; abundance: -; v_gene: TRBV7-9; j_gene: TRBJ2-7; CDR3aa: CASSLVGVTSGRAFHF; CDR3nt: TGTGCCAGCAGCTTAGTAGGAGTGACTAGCGGGAGGGCATTTCACTTC
d_gene: TRBD1; len: 14; abundance: -; v_gene: TRBV7-9; j_gene: TRBJ1-2; CDR3aa: CASSPGTEIYGYTF; CDR3nt: TGTGCCAGCAGCCCCGGGACAGAAATCTATGGCTACACCTTC